Below, 27 T cell receptor beta chains from the same sample are listed, as sequenced in a study of tumor and adjacent non-tumor tissue in lung cancer. No cell sorting was done before RNA was extracted from the tissue. TCRbeta libraries were built with three rounds of nested PCR, modified from ARM-PCR. One entry per CDR3 protein, called by TCRdb with MiXCR from the multiplex PCR reads. The table shows 70,000 or so distinct CDR3 sequences, with roughly 60% occurring only once. The sequenced sample was lung tumor tissue. The origin of the receptors is a man in his fifties with non-small cell lung cancer.

As concerns this clonotype: One junction end does not reproduce the germline sequence, and a read error may be involved. V and J are TRBV11-2 and TRBJ2-2; 9 bases match TRBD2. Per the germline V gene, CDR1 is SGHAT and CDR2 is FQNNGV. The CDR3 spans 17 residues. The CDR3: CDSSSSGGTLLAGELFF. The CDR3 region has the DNA TGTGACAGCAGCTCGAGCGGGGGGACCCTCTTAGCCGGGGAGCTGTTTTTT.

A remark on this clonotype: A much larger clone differs from this one at a single base, so this may be a read error. The J gene is TRBJ2-5, the V gene TRBV6-1; TRBD2 aligns across 7 bases. This CDR3 contains 15 residues. Per the germline V gene, CDR1 is MNHNS and CDR2 is SASEGT. The V segment lost 7 bases and the J segment 0 bases; nucleotides outside the gene matches: 8. The CDR3 sequence is CASTGLGGYQETQYF. The CDR3 DNA sequence: TGTGCCAGCACCGGACTGGGGGGGTACCAAGAGACCCAGTACTTC.

Worth noting for this clonotype: In this CDR3 the conserved last residue, phenylalanine or tryptophan, is missing, so a read error is likely. No DNA is shown, since the ends of the CDR3 on it are uncertain; the CDR3 is the one TCRdb lists. The rearrangement joins TRBV12-3 or TRBV12-4 to TRBJ2-1; the table calls TRBD2, which could not be checked here. The CDR3 length equals 12 residues, ends included. The CDR3 is CASSVGTTVLFS.

With respect to this clonotype: One base away lies a much larger clone, so this may be a sequencing read error. This chain links TRBV11-2 with TRBJ2-3; the match to TRBD2 covers 9 bases. The CDR3 has 16 residues. V dropped 9 bases and J dropped 6; count of bases not matched to a gene: 16. Germline loops: CDR1 SGHAT, CDR2 FQNNGV. CDR3 in DNA: TGTGCCAGTATCTTAGTGTTAGCGGGAGTAACGGATACGCAGTATTTT. It yields the protein CASILVLAGVTDTQYF. Filled out from reference TRBV11-2 and TRBJ2-3, the complete variable domain reads EAGVAQSPRYKIIEKRQSVAFWCNPISGHATLYWYQQILGQGPKLLIQFQNNGVVDDSQLPKDRFSAERLKGVDSTLKIQPAKLEDSAVYLCASILVLAGVTDTQYFGPGTRLTVL.

The chain employs TRBV20-1 and TRBJ2-7; maybe TRBD1 (7 bases). Trimming shortened V by 3 bases and J by 13 bases, and 19 bases separated the two germline ends. The CDR3 is made up of 12 amino acids. CDR1 and CDR2 (germline): DFQATT, SNEGSKA (reference sequence). CDR3 region: CSASNNDREAYF. CDR3 nucleotide sequence: TGCAGTGCTAGTAATAACGACAGGGAGGCCTACTTC.

A word on this clonotype: This may stem from a read error, because a much larger clone lies one nucleotide away. The V call is TRBV28, the J call TRBJ2-7, with D possibly called TRBD1 or TRBD2 (5 bases each). Trimming pared 3 bases from V and 8 bases from J, leaving 17 bases between. The germline gives CDR1 MDHEN, CDR2 SYDVKM. The CDR3 runs to 14 residues. The CDR3 DNA sequence: TGTGCCAGCAGTTTGGGGACGGATAGAGACAAGCAGTACTTC. This translates into CASSLGTDRDKQYF.

This clonotype appeared a few times. Since a much larger clone is just one base distant, this may be a read error. The chain employs TRBV28 and TRBJ2-6; 7 bases agree with TRBD1. This CDR3 region has 17 residues. Germline lookup yields CDR1 MDHEN and CDR2 SYDVKM. The CDR3 sequence is CAGSLWGQFSGANVLTF. CDR3 nucleotide sequence: TGTGCCGGCAGTTTATGGGGACAGTTCTCTGGGGCCAACGTCCTGACTTTC. Filled out from reference TRBV28 and TRBJ2-6, the complete variable domain reads DVKVTQSSRYLVKRTGEKVFLECVQDMDHENMFWYRQDPGLGLRLIYFSYDVKMKEKGDIPEGYSVSREKKERFSLILESASTNQTSMYLCAGSLWGQFSGANVLTFGAGSRLTVL.

This clonotype showed up just a few times. The chain recombines TRBV11-1 with TRBJ2-5, with no clear D. CDR3 length: 12 residues. Germline CDR1 reads SGHAT; CDR2 reads FQDESV (reference sequence). DNA for the CDR3: TGTGCTGGCAGCTCAACAAAAGAGACCCAGTACTTC. It is translated as CAGSSTKETQYF.

This clonotype was observed a few times. With a much larger clone just one base away, this may be a read error. The chain links TRBV6-1 to TRBJ2-3; 10 nucleotides align to TRBD1. This CDR3 region has 14 residues. The germline CDR1 and CDR2 sequences are MNHNS and SASEGT. The CDR3 loop is CASRDRGRTYTQYF. The CDR3 DNA sequence: TGTGCCAGCAGAGACAGGGGGCGCACATATACGCAGTATTTT.

With respect to this clonotype: A much larger clonotype is one base distant, so this may be a read error. The V call is TRBV5-5, the J call TRBJ1-2; the D is unclear. The CDR3 sequence is 12 residues long. Germline V CDR1 and CDR2: SGHKS, YYEKEE (reference sequence). CDR3 sequence: CASSEGYYGFTF. As DNA, the CDR3 is TGTGCCAGCAGCGAGGGCTACTATGGCTTCACCTTC.

Worth noting for this clonotype: A read error may produce the germline difference seen at one junction end. J is TRBJ2-2 and V is TRBV5-1, with 10 bases fitting TRBD2. The germline V gene encodes CDR1 SGHRS and CDR2 YFSETQ. This CDR3 has 17 residues. The CDR3 nucleotides are TGCGCCAGCACTTGGACTAGCGGACATACACCTACCGGGAAGCTGTTTTTT. This gives the protein CASTWTSGHTPTGKLFF. The full variable domain, completed using reference TRBV5-1 and TRBJ2-2, is KAGVTQTPRYLIKTRGQQVTLSCSPISGHRSVSWYQQTPGQGLQFLFEYFSETQRNKGNFPGRFSGRQFSNSRSEMNVSTLELGDSALYLCASTWTSGHTPTGKLFFGEGSRLTVL.

Written as DNA, the CDR3 is TGTGCCAGTAGTAAGACGGGGCAGAACACCGGGGAGCTGTTTTTT. This encodes CASSKTGQNTGELFF. The chain recombines TRBV19 with TRBJ2-2; D could derive from TRBD1 or TRBD2 (5 bases each). Germline CDR1 and CDR2: LNHDA and SQIVND (reference sequence). The CDR3 spans 15 residues. V was clipped by 4 bases and J by 1 base, with 10 bases between them.

In this sample, this clonotype turned up a few times. A read error may account for a junction end that differs from germline. The V and J genes are TRBV6-6 and TRBJ2-6, with TRBD1 identical over 10 bases. Germline V gives CDR1 MNHNY, CDR2 SVGAGI (reference sequence). The length of the CDR3 is 18 residues. CDR3 sequence reads: CASGYSPGQGSGANVLTF. The CDR3 DNA reads as TGTGCCAGCGGTTACTCCCCGGGACAGGGGTCTGGGGCCAACGTCCTGACTTTC.

This clonotype was detected only a few times. A much larger clone differs by one base, so this may be a read error. Since no conserved phenylalanine or tryptophan closes the CDR3, a read error is the likely cause. The V gene is TRBV6-6, the J gene TRBJ2-5, with TRBD1 matching over 7 bases. CDR3 size: 16 residues. Trimming took 0 bases from V and 5 from J; bases not matched to a gene: 9. Germline CDR1 MNHNY, CDR2 SVGAGI (reference sequence). CDR3 bases: TGTGCCAGCAGTTACTCGGGTTCAGGGGGAGATGAGACCCAGTACCTC. This codes for CASSYSGSGGDETQYL.

The count of this clonotype is one. This may come from a read error, since a much larger clone is one base off. This chain connects TRBV6-1 to TRBJ1-2, with 8 nucleotides matching TRBD1. The CDR3 spans 15 residues. V gave up 11 bases and J gave up 4 bases; unmatched junction bases: 15. Germline V gene sequence: CDR1 MNHNS, CDR2 SASEGT. The CDR3 here is CAGAGQGRLAYGYTF. The CDR3, as DNA: TGTGCCGGGGCAGGACAGGGACGTTTGGCCTATGGCTACACCTTC.

About this clonotype: The CDR3 end shows no conserved phenylalanine or tryptophan, and so a read error is likely. The chain employs TRBV11-3 and TRBJ2-1, with 8 bases aligning to TRBD2. Germline lookup yields CDR1 SGHNT and CDR2 YENEEA. With 5 bases clipped from V and 13 bases from J, the junction kept 16 bases outside the gene matches. The length of the CDR3 is 15 residues. The CDR3 region has the DNA TGTGCCAGCAGCCTAGCGGGCCAGGCTGTCAGTGAACAGTTCATC. Translating gives CASSLAGQAVSEQFI.

The count of this clonotype is one. The CDR3 ends on some other residue instead of the conserved phenylalanine or tryptophan, so this is likely a read error. The J gene is TRBJ2-1, the V gene TRBV29-1, with D hard to call. The CDR3 contains 13 residues. From germline, CDR1 is SQVTM and CDR2 ANQGSEA. With 6 bases removed from V and 4 bases from J, the gap between germline ends came to 13 bases. The CDR3 sequence: CSVRAHIYNEQFL. In nucleotides, the CDR3 is TGCAGCGTCCGGGCCCACATTTACAATGAGCAGTTCCTC.

The chain recombines TRBV18 with TRBJ2-5; the D is unclear. This CDR3 region has 12 residues. CDR1 is KGHSH and CDR2 is LQKENI in the germline V gene. V lost 3 bases and J 1 base, leaving 3 bases between the germline ends. The CDR3 protein is CASSPTQETQYF. The CDR3 DNA is TGTGCCAGCTCACCGACCCAAGAGACCCAGTACTTC.

A note on this clonotype: Here the CDR3 omits its conserved ending phenylalanine or tryptophan, so a read error is the likely source. The limits of the CDR3 on the DNA are not certain, so only TCRdb's listed CDR3 is given. This sequence joins TRBV29-1 and TRBJ2-5; the table's D call TRBD1 went unverified against the DNA. CDR1 and CDR2 from the germline V gene are SQVTM and ANQGSEA. The CDR3 sequence runs 18 residues, both termini included. CDR3 protein: CGVGQGAVGIYLGETQYS.

Worth noting for this clonotype: This could be a read error, since a much larger clone is one nucleotide away. This chain uses TRBV7-8 with TRBJ1-2, with D perhaps TRBD1 (6 bases). CDR3 length: 14 amino acids. Germline V gives CDR1 SGHVS, CDR2 FQNEAQ. V was shortened by 5 bases and J by 4 bases, with 14 bases between the two germline ends. The CDR3 DNA follows: TGTGCCAGCAGCCGAGGACAGTGGGCCTATGGCTACACCTTC. This codes for CASSRGQWAYGYTF.

The J gene is TRBJ1-5, the V gene TRBV6-1; possible D gene TRBD1, 6 bases. Germline V CDR1 and CDR2: MNHNS, SASEGT. There are 13 residues in the CDR3. V shed 6 bases and J shed 7 bases, with 13 bases lying between them. CDR3 coding DNA: TGTGCCAGCAGGGAGGGGGGAGGACAGCCCCAGCATTTT. This gives the protein CASREGGGQPQHF.

This clonotype was detected ten times or more. The chain couples TRBV6-1 to TRBJ2-7, with 7 bases lining up with TRBD1. Per germline, CDR1 MNHNS and CDR2 SASEGT. The CDR3 spans 14 residues. Unmatched junction bases numbered 4, after V lost 4 bases and J lost 1 base. CDR3 in amino acids: CASSVYRGSYEQYF. The CDR3 DNA reads TGTGCCAGCAGTGTCTACAGGGGATCCTACGAGCAGTACTTC.

As concerns this clonotype: The conserved phenylalanine or tryptophan normally closing the CDR3 is absent here, so this likely arose from a read error. The genes are TRBV11-2 and TRBJ1-1; D call uncertain. Germline-derived CDR1 and CDR2 are SGHAT and FQNNGV. This CDR3 has 14 amino acids. V dropped 9 bases and J dropped 0 bases, with 14 bases sitting between them. The CDR3 DNA follows: TGTGCCAGTAGCGGACCAGGAATGAACACTGAAGCTTTCTTA. Its protein product is CASSGPGMNTEAFL.

This clonotype has more than one count but fewer than ten. One base away lies a much larger clone, so this may be a sequencing read error. The chain couples TRBV7-9 to TRBJ1-6; D unresolved. Germline V gene lookup returns CDR1 SEHNR and CDR2 FQNEAQ (reference sequence). The CDR3 is 16 residues long. Trimming took off 4 bases at V and 5 bases at J, with 15 bases between the two ends. CDR3 in DNA: TGTGCCAGCAGCTCTCGGAACAAAGGAAATAATTCACCCCTCCACTTT. Translation gives CASSSRNKGNNSPLHF.

As for this clonotype: Given a much more abundant clone one base away, this may be a read error. This chain links TRBV20-1 with TRBJ1-1; possibly TRBD1 for D (5 bases). The CDR3 contains 11 residues. Per germline, CDR1 DFQATT and CDR2 SNEGSKA (reference sequence). The CDR3 region is CSAEGNTEALF. CDR3 bases: TGCAGTGCTGAGGGGAACACTGAAGCTCTCTTT.

Turning to this clonotype: One junction end does not reproduce the germline sequence, and a read error may be involved. V is TRBV24-1 and J is TRBJ1-5; D is possibly TRBD1 (5 bases). CDR1 is KGHDR, CDR2 SFDVKD, per germline. This CDR3 comprises 13 residues. The CDR3 reads CAASGASNQPQHF. CDR3 nucleotides: TGTGCCGCCAGTGGGGCAAGCAATCAGCCCCAGCATTTT.

Notes on this clonotype: At one of its ends the junction is not consistent with the germline gene, which may arise from a read error. The rearrangement links TRBV6-1 to TRBJ2-7; 10 bases agree with TRBD2. The germline CDR1 and CDR2 sequences are MNHNS and SASEGT. The length of the CDR3 is 16 residues. CDR3 coding DNA: TGTGTCAGCAGTGACCGACTAGCGGGCCATTACTACGAGCAGTATTTC. Translating it yields CVSSDRLAGHYYEQYF.